Following are 16 T cell receptor beta chains from one sample sequenced in a study of siplizumab effects on memory and regulatory T cells. The method was immunoSEQ multiplex PCR; TCRdb's version includes in-frame clones alone and lacks a portion of them. The sample holds some 97,000 clones, 90% to 95% seen once. The sequenced material came from Tregs sorted from blood. Receptors were obtained from a human donor in good health.

This CDR3 reads CASSFKSGDRKNIQYF. In DNA form, the CDR3 reads TGTGCCAGCAGCTTTAAATCCGGGGACAGAAAAAACATTCAGTACTTC. The chain employs TRBV7-9 and TRBJ2-4, with 7 bases identical to TRBD1. J lost 4 bases, V lost 3 bases, and 9 bases had no gene match. The CDR3 totals 16 residues. Germline values: CDR1 SEHNR, CDR2 FQNEAQ (reference sequence).

The V and J genes are TRBV28 and TRBJ1-1, with D possibly TRBD1 on 6 matching bases. V was pared by 5 bases and J by 2 bases, with 12 bases between. This CDR3 region has 14 residues. CDR1 and CDR2 from the germline V gene are MDHEN and SYDVKM. CDR3 sequence (DNA): TGTGCCAGCAGTCAGGACAGTCTAAACACTGAAGCTTTCTTT. It encodes CASSQDSLNTEAFF.

V usage is TRBV6-6 and J usage is TRBJ1-3; the D gene is possibly TRBD1 (5 bases). The V end was cut by 2 bases, the J end by 3 bases, with 14 bases between. The CDR3 is made up of 16 amino acids. Germline CDR1 MNHNY, CDR2 SVGAGI (reference sequence). CDR3 sequence: CASSYGAGSFGNTIYF. For the CDR3, the DNA is TGTGCCAGCAGTTACGGAGCAGGGTCTTTTGGAAACACCATATATTTT.

V and J are TRBV5-1 and TRBJ2-1, with 9 bases matching TRBD1. CDR3 size: 15 residues. The germline V gene encodes CDR1 SGHRS and CDR2 YFSETQ. The V segment lost 0 bases and the J segment 10 bases; nucleotides outside the gene matches: 8. CDR3 protein: CASSLVGQGYQEQFF. CDR3 DNA sequence: TGCGCCAGCAGCTTGGTGGGACAGGGATACCAGGAGCAGTTCTTC.

The rearrangement links TRBV14 to TRBJ2-3, with D perhaps matching TRBD1 (6 bases). The germline V gene has CDR1 SGHDN and CDR2 FVKESK. The CDR3 spans 18 residues. Trimming took 0 bases from V and 0 from J, leaving 16 bases between them. The CDR3 sequence: CASSQEGAIGGSTDTQYF. CDR3 nucleotides: TGTGCCAGCAGCCAAGAGGGGGCGATCGGCGGGAGCACAGATACGCAGTATTTT. The variable domain in full, completed from reference TRBV14 and TRBJ2-3, reads EAGVTQFPSHSVIEKGQTVTLRCDPISGHDNLYWYRRVMGKEIKFLLHFVKESKQDESGMPNNRFLAERTGGTYSTLKVQPAELEDSGVYFCASSQEGAIGGSTDTQYFGPGTRLTVL.

This clone was detected only once. V usage is TRBV7-2 and J usage is TRBJ2-1, with 13 bases identical to TRBD2. V lost 6 bases and J lost 10; bases outside the gene matches: 9. CDR1 is SGHTA, CDR2 FQGNSA, per germline. The CDR3 is made up of 15 amino acids. CDR3 loop: CASSSGTSGVAEQFF. As DNA, the CDR3 is TGTGCCAGCAGTTCTGGGACTAGCGGGGTAGCGGAGCAGTTCTTC.

The chain is built from TRBV4-2 and TRBJ2-1, with D perhaps matching TRBD2 (5 bases). Germline assignment: CDR1 LGHNA and CDR2 YNFKEQ. The ends were cut back, 1 base at V and 4 bases at J, with 14 bases in the middle. The CDR3 runs to 16 residues. Here the CDR3 reads CASSQALVSPYNEQFF. The CDR3 region has the DNA TGTGCCAGCAGCCAAGCACTAGTTTCCCCTTACAATGAGCAGTTCTTC.

This chain joins TRBV11-1 and TRBJ1-5; D unresolved. This CDR3 is built from 13 residues. Germline V lookup: CDR1 SGHAT, CDR2 FQDESV (reference sequence). V was clipped by 2 bases and J by 4 bases, with 6 bases between them. CDR3 DNA sequence: TGTGCCAGCAGCTTATCGTGGAATCAGCCCCAGCATTTT. As protein: CASSLSWNQPQHF.

This rearrangement joins TRBV7-9 to TRBJ2-7; possibly TRBD2 for D (7 bases). The CDR3 is 13 amino acids. Germline V CDR1 and CDR2: SEHNR, FQNEAQ (reference sequence). V was trimmed by 5 bases and J by 6 bases, leaving 14 bases between them. The DNA of the CDR3 is TGTGCCAGCAGCCAAGAGGGGGGGCGCGAGCAGTACTTC. Residues: CASSQEGGREQYF.

This clone qualifies as medium-sized (0.01 to 0.1%). The V and J genes are TRBV5-1 and TRBJ2-3; no firm D call. The germline V gene encodes CDR1 SGHRS and CDR2 YFSETQ. V was pared by 2 bases and J by 4 bases, with 5 bases between. This CDR3 region has 12 residues. Here the CDR3 reads CASSLGSDTQYF. CDR3 nucleotides: TGCGCCAGCAGCTTAGGTTCAGATACGCAGTATTTT.

The V gene is TRBV18, the J gene TRBJ2-2, with a possible D match to TRBD2 (5 bases). CDR1 and CDR2 from the germline V gene are KGHSH and LQKENI. The CDR3 totals 14 residues. V dropped 5 bases and J dropped 6 bases, with 13 bases sitting between them. CDR3 sequence: CASSSGSRAGELFF. The CDR3 DNA follows: TGTGCCAGCTCATCTGGGTCGAGGGCCGGGGAGCTGTTTTTT.

The chain is built from TRBV7-6 and TRBJ1-2; perhaps TRBD1 as D (5 bases). Germline V gene data show CDR1 as SGHVS and CDR2 as FNYEAQ. V lost 4 bases and J lost 1, with 13 bases in between. The CDR3 runs to 15 residues. CDR3 nucleotide sequence: TGTGCCAGCAGCTCTTTGGGGGGGGTTAACTATGGCTACACCTTC. This sequence encodes CASSSLGGVNYGYTF.

V and J are TRBV9 and TRBJ2-1; 7 bases match TRBD2. This CDR3 has 16 amino acids. V dropped 0 bases and J dropped 7; count of bases not matched to a gene: 10. CDR1 is SGDLS, CDR2 YYNGEE, per germline. Here the CDR3 reads CASSVGVGGLGNEQFF. In DNA form, the CDR3 reads TGTGCCAGCAGCGTAGGTGTGGGAGGGCTCGGGAATGAGCAGTTCTTC. Drawing the rest from reference TRBV9 and TRBJ2-1, the complete variable domain is DSGVTQTPKHLITATGQRVTLRCSPRSGDLSVYWYQQSLDQGLQFLIQYYNGEERAKGNILERFSAQQFPDLHSELNLSSLELGDSALYFCASSVGVGGLGNEQFFGPGTRLTVL.

V usage is TRBV5-4 and J usage is TRBJ1-5, with TRBD1 matching over 7 bases. The ends lost 0 bases at V and 4 bases at J; junction bases unmatched: 4. Looked up from germline, CDR1 is SGHNT and CDR2 is YYREEE (reference sequence). The CDR3 spans 15 residues. CDR3 in amino acids: CASSLDRGKNQPQHF. The DNA of the CDR3 is TGTGCCAGCAGCTTGGACAGGGGAAAAAATCAGCCCCAGCATTTT.

V gene TRBV6-7 combines with J gene TRBJ2-7, with a possible D match to TRBD2 (6 bases). TRBV6-7 is an open reading frame whose function is uncertain. With 7 bases removed from V and 4 bases from J, the gap between germline ends came to 11 bases. There are 12 residues in the CDR3. The CDR3 is CASISSGYEQYF. CDR3 in DNA: TGTGCCAGCATCTCCAGCGGGTACGAGCAGTACTTC.

The chain joins TRBV7-6 to TRBJ2-7, with D possibly being TRBD2 (6 bases). Trimming left V 4 bases short and J 6 bases short, with 16 bases between. CDR1 and CDR2 (germline): SGHVS, FNYEAQ. This CDR3 contains 14 residues. The CDR3 reads CASSSGTLTLEQYF. The CDR3 region has the DNA TGTGCCAGCAGCTCCGGGACTCTGACGCTCGAGCAGTACTTC. Supplemented by reference TRBV7-6 and TRBJ2-7, the full variable domain reads GAGVSQSPRYKVTKRGQDVALRCDPISGHVSLYWYRQALGQGPEFLTYFNYEAQQDKSGLPNDRFSAERPEGSISTLTIQRTEQRDSAMYRCASSSGTLTLEQYFGPGTRLTVT.